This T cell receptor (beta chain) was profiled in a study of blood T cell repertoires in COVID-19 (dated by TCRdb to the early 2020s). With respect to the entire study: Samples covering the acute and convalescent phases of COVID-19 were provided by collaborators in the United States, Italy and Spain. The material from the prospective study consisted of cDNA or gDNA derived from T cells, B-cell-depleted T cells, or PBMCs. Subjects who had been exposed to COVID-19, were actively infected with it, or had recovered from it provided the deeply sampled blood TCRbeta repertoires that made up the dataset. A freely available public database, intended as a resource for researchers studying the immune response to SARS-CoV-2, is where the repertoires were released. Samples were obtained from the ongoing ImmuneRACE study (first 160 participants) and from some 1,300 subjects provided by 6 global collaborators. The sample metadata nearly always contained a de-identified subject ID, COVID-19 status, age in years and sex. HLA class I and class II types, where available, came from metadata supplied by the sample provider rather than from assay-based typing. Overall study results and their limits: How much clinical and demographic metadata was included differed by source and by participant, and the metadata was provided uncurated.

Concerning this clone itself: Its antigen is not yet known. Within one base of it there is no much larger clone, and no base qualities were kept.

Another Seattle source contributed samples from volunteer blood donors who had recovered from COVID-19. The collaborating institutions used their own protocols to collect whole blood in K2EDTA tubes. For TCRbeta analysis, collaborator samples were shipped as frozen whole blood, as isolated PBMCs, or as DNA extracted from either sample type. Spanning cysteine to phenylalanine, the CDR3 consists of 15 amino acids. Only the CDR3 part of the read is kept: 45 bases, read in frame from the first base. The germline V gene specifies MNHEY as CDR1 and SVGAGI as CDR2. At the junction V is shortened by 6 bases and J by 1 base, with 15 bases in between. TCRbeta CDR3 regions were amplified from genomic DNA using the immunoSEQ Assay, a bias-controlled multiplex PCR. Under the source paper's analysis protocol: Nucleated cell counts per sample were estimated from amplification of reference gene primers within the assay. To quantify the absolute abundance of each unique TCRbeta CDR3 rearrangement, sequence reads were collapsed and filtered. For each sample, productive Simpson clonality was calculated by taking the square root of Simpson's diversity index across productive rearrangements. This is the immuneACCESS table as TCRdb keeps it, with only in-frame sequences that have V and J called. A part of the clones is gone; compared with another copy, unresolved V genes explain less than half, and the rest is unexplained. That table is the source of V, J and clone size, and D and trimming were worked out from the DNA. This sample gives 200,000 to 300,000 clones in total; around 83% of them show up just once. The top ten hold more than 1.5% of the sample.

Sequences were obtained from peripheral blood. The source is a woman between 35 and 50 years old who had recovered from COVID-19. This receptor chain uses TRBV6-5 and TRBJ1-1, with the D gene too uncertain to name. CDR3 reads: CASRPVDSWNTEAFF. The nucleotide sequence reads TGTGCCAGCAGACCCGTAGACTCCTGGAACACTGAAGCTTTCTTT.